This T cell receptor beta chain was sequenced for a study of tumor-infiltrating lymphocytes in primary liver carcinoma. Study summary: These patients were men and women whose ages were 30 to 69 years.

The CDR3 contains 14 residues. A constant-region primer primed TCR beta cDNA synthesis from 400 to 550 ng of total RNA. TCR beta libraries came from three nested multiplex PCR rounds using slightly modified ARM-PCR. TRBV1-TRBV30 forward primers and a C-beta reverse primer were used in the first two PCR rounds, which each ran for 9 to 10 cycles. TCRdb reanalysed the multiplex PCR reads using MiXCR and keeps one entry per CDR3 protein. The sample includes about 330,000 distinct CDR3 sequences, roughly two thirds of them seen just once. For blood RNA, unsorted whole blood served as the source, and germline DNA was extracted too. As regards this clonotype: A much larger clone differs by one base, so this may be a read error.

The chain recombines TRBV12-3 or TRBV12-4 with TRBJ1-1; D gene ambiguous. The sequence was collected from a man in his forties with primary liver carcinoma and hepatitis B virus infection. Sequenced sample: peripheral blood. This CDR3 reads CDSTARRLNTEAFF. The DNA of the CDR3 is TGTGACAGCACCGCGAGGAGATTGAACACTGAAGCTTTCTTT.